This T cell receptor beta chain was identified during a study of T cells in Graves' hyperthyroidism and ophthalmopathy. This clonotype was seen ten or more times. V lost 1 base to trimming and J lost 8 bases; unmatched junction nucleotides: 4. The CDR3 is 13 residues long. Amplified TCR beta CDR3 regions came from RNA transcripts. HTBI primers were employed in a first-round RT-PCR of the TCR CDR3. MiXCR, run by TCRdb on the multiplex PCR reads, gives a single entry per CDR3 protein. The table shows under 450,000 distinct CDR3 sequences, with approximately 12% occurring only once. The V call is TRBV12-3 or TRBV12-4, the J call TRBJ1-2, with TRBD1 identical over 7 bases. This TCR derives from a man aged 25-45 years with Graves' hyperthyroidism that later progressed to Graves' ophthalmopathy. The sample was blood. CDR3 amino acids: CASSLGQGTGYTF. For the CDR3, the DNA is TGTGCCAGCAGTTTAGGACAGGGTACCGGCTACACCTTC.